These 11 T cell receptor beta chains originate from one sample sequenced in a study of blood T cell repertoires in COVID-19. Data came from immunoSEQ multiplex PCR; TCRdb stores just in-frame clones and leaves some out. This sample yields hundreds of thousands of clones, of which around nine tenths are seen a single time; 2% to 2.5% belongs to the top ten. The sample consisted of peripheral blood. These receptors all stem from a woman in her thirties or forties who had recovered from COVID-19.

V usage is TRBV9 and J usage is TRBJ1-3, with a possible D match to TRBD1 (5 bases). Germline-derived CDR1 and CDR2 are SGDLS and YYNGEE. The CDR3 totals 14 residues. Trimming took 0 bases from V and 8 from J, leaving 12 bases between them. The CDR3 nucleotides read TGTGCCAGCAGCGTAGCTGACAGTTCCCACACCATATATTTT. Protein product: CASSVADSSHTIYF. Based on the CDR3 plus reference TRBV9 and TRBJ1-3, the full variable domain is DSGVTQTPKHLITATGQRVTLRCSPRSGDLSVYWYQQSLDQGLQFLIQYYNGEERAKGNILERFSAQQFPDLHSELNLSSLELGDSALYFCASSVADSSHTIYFGEGSWLTVV.

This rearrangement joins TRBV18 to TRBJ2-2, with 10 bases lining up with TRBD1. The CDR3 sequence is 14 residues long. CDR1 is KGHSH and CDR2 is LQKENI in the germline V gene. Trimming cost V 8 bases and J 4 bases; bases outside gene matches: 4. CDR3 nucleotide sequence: TGTGCCAGCGAGGGGACAGGGGCCACCGGGGAGCTGTTTTTT. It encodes CASEGTGATGELFF.

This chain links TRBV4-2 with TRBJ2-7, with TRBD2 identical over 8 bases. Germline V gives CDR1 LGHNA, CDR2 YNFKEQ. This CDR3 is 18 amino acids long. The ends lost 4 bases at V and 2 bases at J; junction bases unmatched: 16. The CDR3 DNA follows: TGTGCCAGCAGCCCGCTCCTCCTAGGACTAGCTGAGGCCTACGAGCAGTACTTC. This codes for CASSPLLLGLAEAYEQYF.

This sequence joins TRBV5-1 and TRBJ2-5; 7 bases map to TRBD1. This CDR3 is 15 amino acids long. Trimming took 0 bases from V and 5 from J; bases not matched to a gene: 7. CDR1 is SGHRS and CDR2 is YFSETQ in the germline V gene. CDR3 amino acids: CASSLVGTVGETQYF. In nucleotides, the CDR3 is TGCGCCAGCAGCTTGGTTGGGACAGTGGGCGAGACCCAGTACTTC.

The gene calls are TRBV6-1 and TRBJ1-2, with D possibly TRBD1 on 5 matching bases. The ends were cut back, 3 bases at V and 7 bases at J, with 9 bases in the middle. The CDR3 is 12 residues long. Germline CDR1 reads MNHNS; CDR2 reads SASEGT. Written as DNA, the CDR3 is TGTGCCAGCAGTGAGACAGTCCGTGGCTACACCTTC. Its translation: CASSETVRGYTF.

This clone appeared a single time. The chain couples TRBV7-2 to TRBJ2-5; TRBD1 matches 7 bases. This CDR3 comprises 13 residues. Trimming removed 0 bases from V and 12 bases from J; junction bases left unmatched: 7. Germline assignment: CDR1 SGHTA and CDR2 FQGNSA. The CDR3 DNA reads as TGTGCCAGCAGCTTAGCAAGGGGGCAGGGGAAGTACTTC. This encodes CASSLARGQGKYF. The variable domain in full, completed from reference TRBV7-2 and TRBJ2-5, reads GAGVSQSPSNKVTEKGKDVELRCDPISGHTALYWYRQSLGQGLEFLIYFQGNSAPDKSGLPSDRFSAERTGGSVSTLTIQRTQQEDSAVYLCASSLARGQGKYFGPGTRLLVL.

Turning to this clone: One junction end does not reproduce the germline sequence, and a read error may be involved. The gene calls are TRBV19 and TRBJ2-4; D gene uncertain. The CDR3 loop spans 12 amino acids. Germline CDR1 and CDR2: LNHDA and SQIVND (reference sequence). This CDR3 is CASSLDRDIQYF. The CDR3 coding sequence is TGTGCCAGTAGTCTAGATCGGGACATTCAGTACTTC.

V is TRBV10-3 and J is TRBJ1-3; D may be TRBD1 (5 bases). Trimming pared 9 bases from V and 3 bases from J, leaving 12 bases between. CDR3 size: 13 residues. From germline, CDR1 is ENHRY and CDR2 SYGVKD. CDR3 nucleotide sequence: TGTGCCATTTCTCGGGGGTTTGGAAACACCATATATTTT. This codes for CAISRGFGNTIYF.

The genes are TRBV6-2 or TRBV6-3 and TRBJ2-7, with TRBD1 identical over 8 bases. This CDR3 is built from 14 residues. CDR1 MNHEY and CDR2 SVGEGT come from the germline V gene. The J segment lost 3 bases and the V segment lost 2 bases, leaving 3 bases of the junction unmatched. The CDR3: CASSYPTGVYEQYF. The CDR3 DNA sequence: TGTGCCAGCAGTTACCCGACAGGGGTCTACGAGCAGTACTTC.

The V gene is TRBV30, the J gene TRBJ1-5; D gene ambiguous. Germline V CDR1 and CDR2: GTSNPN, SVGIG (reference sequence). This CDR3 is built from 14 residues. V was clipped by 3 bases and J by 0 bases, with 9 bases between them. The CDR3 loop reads CAWSPDTSNQPQHF. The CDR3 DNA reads TGTGCCTGGAGCCCCGACACTAGCAATCAGCCCCAGCATTTT.

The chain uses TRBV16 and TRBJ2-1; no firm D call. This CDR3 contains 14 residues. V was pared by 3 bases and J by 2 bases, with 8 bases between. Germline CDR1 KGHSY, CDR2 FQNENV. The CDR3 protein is CASSQSQAYNEQFF. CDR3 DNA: TGTGCCAGCAGCCAGTCCCAGGCCTACAATGAGCAGTTCTTC.